A single sample is the source of the 9 T cell receptor beta chains below, sequenced in a study of tumor-infiltrating lymphocytes in oesophageal squamous cell carcinoma. One entry per CDR3 protein results from TCRdb running MiXCR on the PCR reads. The data hold approximately 5,600 distinct CDR3 sequences, with 12% to 15% observed a single time. Sequences were obtained from normal esophageal tissue next to the tumor. The receptor source for this set is a male donor with esophageal squamous cell carcinoma.

As for this clonotype: No conserved phenylalanine or tryptophan is present at the end of the CDR3, so a read error is the likely explanation. The DNA is omitted, as the CDR3 cannot be located on it reliably, and the CDR3 follows TCRdb's listing. The rearrangement links TRBV7-5 to TRBJ1-1. TRBV7-5 is a pseudogene. The CDR3 spans 22 amino acids, including both terminal residues. CDR3: CISVPEATSGGAVSWRPSTSGQ.

In its sample, this clonotype was seen many times. This chain uses TRBV14 with TRBJ2-4; the D gene could be TRBD1 or TRBD2 (6 bases each). Germline-derived CDR1 and CDR2 are SGHDN and FVKESK. Trimming removed 0 bases at V and 8 bases at J, with 14 bases between. This CDR3 contains 15 residues. The chain's CDR3 is CASSQDLGRGDIQYF. In nucleotides, the CDR3 is TGTGCCAGCAGCCAAGATTTGGGTAGGGGGGACATTCAGTACTTC.

This clonotype showed up many times. This chain's CDR3 is CASSSGQAAAGNTIYF. The CDR3 coding sequence is TGTGCCAGCAGTTCGGGACAGGCGGCAGCAGGAAACACCATATATTTT. The chain recombines TRBV6-1 with TRBJ1-3; 8 positions match TRBD1. The germline gives CDR1 MNHNS, CDR2 SASEGT. V gave up 5 bases and J gave up 4 bases; unmatched junction bases: 10. This CDR3 region has 16 residues.

Of note for this clonotype: This likely comes from a read error, as the CDR3 has no conserved phenylalanine or tryptophan at its end. The DNA is omitted, as the CDR3 cannot be located on it reliably, and the CDR3 follows TCRdb's listing. The J gene is TRBJ2-6, the V gene TRBV11-2; the table's TRBD1 call for D was not verified on the DNA. Counting both end residues, the CDR3 totals 18 amino acids. The germline gives CDR1 SGHAT, CDR2 FQNNGV. The CDR3 sequence: CASSLVVDSAFYEQYFGA.

This clonotype has a count of ten or more. The V gene is TRBV5-6, the J gene TRBJ2-3; TRBD2 is a possible D gene (6 bases). The CDR3 runs 15 residues. Germline-derived CDR1 and CDR2 are SGHDT and YYEEEE. V shed 5 bases and J shed 1 base, with 14 bases lying between them. The CDR3 DNA reads as TGTGCCAGCAGGAGGGAGGAAACCGGCACAGATACGCAGTATTTT. Translation gives CASRREETGTDTQYF.

In regard to this clonotype: This is likely a read error, given that the CDR3 carries no conserved phenylalanine or tryptophan at its end. The DNA is left out, because the CDR3 cannot be placed on it with certainty; the CDR3 is given as TCRdb lists it. The chain joins TRBV28 to TRBJ1-1; whether TRBD1, the table's D call, matches the DNA was not checked. Counting both end residues, the CDR3 totals 18 amino acids. Germline-derived CDR1 and CDR2 are MDHEN and SYDVKM. The CDR3 here is CASSLPGVRPTMSSSSGQ.

This clonotype was seen a few times. The rearrangement uses TRBV19 and TRBJ1-2, with 9 bases fitting TRBD1. V lost 6 bases and J lost 5; bases outside the gene matches: 13. Germline loops: CDR1 LNHDA, CDR2 SQIVND (reference sequence). This CDR3 is 16 amino acids long. The CDR3 DNA reads as TGTGCCAGTAGCGAGAGGGGGACAGGGAGGTTGTATGGCTACACCTTC. It codes for CASSERGTGRLYGYTF.

There are a few counts of this clonotype. The chain combines TRBV2 with TRBJ2-3; the D call may be TRBD1 or TRBD2 (7 bases each). The germline V gene has CDR1 SNHLY and CDR2 FYNNEI. V was cut by 6 bases and J by 4 bases, with 23 bases left in between. This CDR3 is built from 17 residues. The CDR3 here is CASSPRQGPAGADTQYF. In DNA, the CDR3 is TGTGCCAGCAGCCCTAGACAGGGCCCTGCGGGGGCAGATACGCAGTATTTT.

This clonotype was counted many times. The CDR3 bases are TGTGCCAGTAGTATGCGGTTTAATGAAAAACTGTTTTTT. Its translation is CASSMRFNEKLFF. The gene calls are TRBV19 and TRBJ1-4; D remains unclear. Between the trimmed V and J ends, which lost 3 bases and 4 bases, there was a span of 6 bases. Germline V lookup: CDR1 LNHDA, CDR2 SQIVND (reference sequence). CDR3 size: 13 residues.